This entry lists 23 T cell receptor beta chains sequenced from one sample in a study of human T cells and chemical hapten exposure. The time point here: patch test 3, about 24 weeks after DPC sensitization. Treatment given: therapeutic diphenylcyclopropenone sensitization with weekly scalp DPC. TCRdb redid the calling of the RACE reads with MiXCR, one entry per CDR3 protein. The data show about 190,000 distinct CDR3 sequences, around 23% seen once. Sequencing was performed on whole blood, taken in connection with sensitization to the hapten diphenylcyclopropenone (DPC). The source of these receptors is a woman aged 35 to 49 with alopecia areata. Some clones in this sample may be carry-over from other donors' samples.

V is TRBV6-2 or TRBV6-3 and J is TRBJ2-7; no clear D. Trimming cost V 8 bases and J 6 bases, with 20 bases left between them. CDR3 size: 14 residues. Germline V CDR1 and CDR2: MNHEY, SVGEGT. CDR3 protein: CASAASRASREQYF. CDR3 nucleotides: TGTGCCAGCGCCGCATCCCGGGCCTCCCGCGAGCAGTACTTC.

This clonotype was recorded many times. The rearrangement links TRBV13 to TRBJ2-1; TRBD2 matches at 8 bases. This CDR3 has 16 amino acids. With 5 bases clipped from V and 6 bases from J, the junction kept 12 bases outside the gene matches. Per germline, CDR1 PRHDT and CDR2 FYEKMQ (reference sequence). Here the CDR3 reads CASSHPAAGVPNEQFF. In DNA, the CDR3 is TGTGCCAGCAGCCACCCCGCAGCGGGAGTGCCCAATGAGCAGTTCTTC. Combining the CDR3 with reference TRBV13 and TRBJ2-1 gives the whole variable domain AAGVIQSPRHLIKEKRETATLKCYPIPRHDTVYWYQQGPGQDPQFLISFYEKMQSDKGSIPDRFSAQQFSDYHSELNMSSLELGDSALYFCASSHPAAGVPNEQFFGPGTRLTVL.

This clonotype showed up just a few times. The gene calls are TRBV4-1 and TRBJ2-7; tentative D call: TRBD2 (6 bases). Trimming left V 1 base short and J 0 bases short, with 16 bases between. The CDR3 totals 17 residues. Germline lookup yields CDR1 MGHRA and CDR2 YSYEKL. DNA for the CDR3: TGCGCCAGCAGCCAAGGTGGTCGAGCGGGCCGCTCCTACGAGCAGTACTTC. The encoded protein is CASSQGGRAGRSYEQYF.

The rearrangement joins TRBV4-3 to TRBJ2-1, with 8 bases matching TRBD1. CDR1 LGHNA and CDR2 YSLEER come from the germline V gene. CDR3 length: 16 amino acids. V shed 0 bases and J 4 bases; nucleotides not matched to a gene: 5. CDR3 sequence (DNA): TGCGCCAGCAGCCAAGATCAACAGGGGGGATACAATGAGCAGTTCTTC. This codes for CASSQDQQGGYNEQFF.

The chain uses TRBV5-1 and TRBJ2-3, with D uncertain. The germline V gene encodes CDR1 SGHRS and CDR2 YFSETQ. V was cut by 0 bases and J by 2 bases, with 7 bases left in between. The CDR3 sequence is 14 residues long. CDR3 protein: CASSLGSNTDTQYF. Written as DNA, the CDR3 is TGCGCCAGCAGCTTGGGCTCTAACACAGATACGCAGTATTTT.

This sequence joins TRBV29-1 and TRBJ2-2, with 8 nucleotides matching TRBD2. Looked up from germline, CDR1 is SQVTM and CDR2 is ANQGSEA. The CDR3 is made up of 13 amino acids. The V and J ends lost 7 bases and 6 bases, in that order; junction bases with no gene match: 7. The CDR3: CSAGSGTAGELFF. The DNA for the CDR3 is TGCAGCGCAGGTAGCGGGACCGCCGGGGAGCTGTTTTTT.

The gene calls are TRBV24-1 and TRBJ2-1; D not certain. Trimming took off 0 bases at V and 1 base at J, with 3 bases between the two ends. Germline V gene data show CDR1 as KGHDR and CDR2 as SFDVKD. The CDR3 extends over 14 amino acids. CDR3 nucleotide sequence: TGTGCCACCAGTGATTTGGTATCCTACAATGAGCAGTTCTTC. This gives the protein CATSDLVSYNEQFF.

This chain joins TRBV29-1 and TRBJ2-3; either TRBD1 or TRBD2 may supply D (7 bases each). Per germline, CDR1 SQVTM and CDR2 ANQGSEA. The CDR3 extends over 15 amino acids. With 6 bases removed from V and 2 bases from J, the gap between germline ends came to 18 bases. In DNA, the CDR3 is TGCAGCGTCCAGGGAGGGCAGGGGGTCACAGATACGCAGTATTTT. Translating gives CSVQGGQGVTDTQYF.

This clonotype was detected only a few times. The V gene is TRBV7-9, the J gene TRBJ2-1, with 7 bases aligning to TRBD2. This CDR3 is 15 amino acids long. Germline CDR1 is SEHNR and CDR2 is FQNEAQ (reference sequence). Unmatched junction bases numbered 11, after V lost 3 bases and J lost 9 bases. In DNA form, the CDR3 reads TGTGCCAGCAGCTTGGCGGCGGGAGAGACTAGTGAGCAGTTCTTC. Translated: CASSLAAGETSEQFF.

V is TRBV29-1 and J is TRBJ2-3; perhaps D is TRBD1 or TRBD2 (6 bases each). V gave up 7 bases and J gave up 4 bases, with 12 bases separating them. CDR3 length equals 12 residues. Germline CDR1 reads SQVTM; CDR2 reads ANQGSEA. CDR3 DNA sequence: TGCAGCGCGACGGGGGCGGCAGATACGCAGTATTTT. It specifies CSATGAADTQYF.

In this sample, this clonotype turned up a few times. V is TRBV11-2 and J is TRBJ2-3; D may be TRBD2 (7 bases). V was trimmed by 0 bases and J by 3 bases, leaving 16 bases between them. The CDR3 loop spans 17 amino acids. Germline V CDR1 and CDR2: SGHAT, FQNNGV. The CDR3 protein is CASSLDYGGPETDTQYF. DNA of the CDR3: TGTGCCAGCAGCTTAGATTACGGGGGGCCGGAGACAGATACGCAGTATTTT.

The gene calls are TRBV11-1 and TRBJ2-2, with 7 bases identical to TRBD2. Trimming took 1 base from V and 5 from J; bases not matched to a gene: 16. The germline V gene encodes CDR1 SGHAT and CDR2 FQDESV (reference sequence). The CDR3 is 19 amino acids. In nucleotides, the CDR3 is TGTGCCAGCAGCTTAGATTGGGGTGATTCGGCGGGAGCAACCGGGGAGCTGTTTTTT. It codes for CASSLDWGDSAGATGELFF. Based on the CDR3 plus reference TRBV11-1 and TRBJ2-2, the full variable domain is EAEVAQSPRYKITEKSQAVAFWCDPISGHATLYWYRQILGQGPELLVQFQDESVVDDSQLPKDRFSAERLKGVDSTLKIQPAELGDSAMYLCASSLDWGDSAGATGELFFGEGSRLTVL.

This clonotype was found a few times. The V gene is TRBV27, the J gene TRBJ1-1; 7 bases match TRBD1. The CDR3 contains 15 residues. V gave up 4 bases and J gave up 0 bases; unmatched junction bases: 5. The V gene's germline CDR1 is MNHEY and CDR2 SMNVEV (reference sequence). The CDR3 DNA reads as TGTGCCAGCAGTTCAGGGGGGGCGATGAACACTGAAGCTTTCTTT. It specifies CASSSGGAMNTEAFF.

The chain recombines TRBV20-1 with TRBJ2-7; possibly TRBD2 for D (7 bases). CDR1 and CDR2 from the germline V gene are DFQATT and SNEGSKA (reference sequence). This CDR3 contains 13 residues. Trimming removed 7 bases from V and 4 bases from J, with 17 bases in between. The CDR3 nucleotides are TGCAGTGTAAAAACGGGGGGCTGGTACGAGCAGTACTTC. This sequence encodes CSVKTGGWYEQYF.

This clonotype was seen at least ten times. V and J are TRBV9 and TRBJ2-1, with 7 bases lining up with TRBD1. V was pared by 2 bases and J by 5 bases, with 4 bases of the junction left unmatched. The CDR3 extends over 14 amino acids. Germline V gene data show CDR1 as SGDLS and CDR2 as YYNGEE. The CDR3 loop reads CASSVQTGNNEQFF. The CDR3 DNA sequence: TGTGCCAGCAGCGTCCAGACAGGGAACAATGAGCAGTTCTTC.

The V gene is TRBV7-8, the J gene TRBJ2-7; 7 bases agree with TRBD1. Trimming took 3 bases from V and 12 from J; bases not matched to a gene: 8. The CDR3 extends over 12 amino acids. The germline CDR1 and CDR2 sequences are SGHVS and FQNEAQ. The CDR3 loop is CASSLTGPRWYF. In nucleotides, the CDR3 is TGTGCCAGCAGCTTGACAGGGCCGCGTTGGTACTTC.

V gene TRBV20-1 combines with J gene TRBJ1-6; D possibly corresponds to TRBD1 (5 bases). Trimming took off 6 bases at V and 5 bases at J, with 14 bases between the two ends. In germline, CDR1 is DFQATT, CDR2 SNEGSKA (reference sequence). This CDR3 is 14 amino acids long. The CDR3 DNA reads as TGCAGTGCCGGACCGGGACGACATAATTCACCCCTCCACTTT. Residues: CSAGPGRHNSPLHF.

The genes are TRBV5-6 and TRBJ2-3, with no clear D. The germline CDR1 and CDR2 sequences are SGHDT and YYEEEE. Trimming removed 0 bases from V and 14 bases from J, with 16 bases in between. This CDR3 spans 13 amino acids. The CDR3 spells CASSLGKDGPRYF. CDR3 DNA sequence: TGTGCCAGCAGCTTGGGAAAGGACGGACCGAGGTATTTT.

The chain links TRBV7-2 to TRBJ1-1, with 9 bases fitting TRBD1. V lost 5 bases to trimming and J lost 5 bases; unmatched junction nucleotides: 6. Germline CDR1 reads SGHTA; CDR2 reads FQGNSA. The CDR3 loop spans 14 amino acids. CDR3 protein: CASSRTQGATEAFF. CDR3 sequence (DNA): TGTGCCAGCAGCCGCACACAGGGGGCGACTGAAGCTTTCTTT.

The V call is TRBV5-1, the J call TRBJ2-3; tentative D call: TRBD1 (5 bases). Looked up from germline, CDR1 is SGHRS and CDR2 is YFSETQ. The CDR3 is made up of 14 amino acids. V shed 0 bases and J shed 4 bases, with 9 bases lying between them. CDR3 amino acids: CASSLAGPSDTQYF. In nucleotides, the CDR3 is TGCGCCAGCAGCTTGGCAGGGCCATCAGATACGCAGTATTTT. Filled out from reference TRBV5-1 and TRBJ2-3, the complete variable domain reads KAGVTQTPRYLIKTRGQQVTLSCSPISGHRSVSWYQQTPGQGLQFLFEYFSETQRNKGNFPGRFSGRQFSNSRSEMNVSTLELGDSALYLCASSLAGPSDTQYFGPGTRLTVL.

There are a few counts of this clonotype. The V call is TRBV28, the J call TRBJ2-1; possibly TRBD1 or TRBD2 for D (5 bases each). V lost 6 bases to trimming and J lost 8 bases, with 17 bases between them. CDR1 MDHEN and CDR2 SYDVKM come from the germline V gene. This CDR3 comprises 14 residues. The CDR3: CASSGAPGMHEQFF. In DNA, the CDR3 is TGTGCCAGCAGCGGGGCCCCAGGAATGCATGAGCAGTTCTTC.

The chain links TRBV7-9 to TRBJ1-6; the D gene is possibly TRBD1 (5 bases). Germline V gene lookup returns CDR1 SEHNR and CDR2 FQNEAQ (reference sequence). The CDR3 length is 16 residues. Trimming stripped 11 bases from V and 10 bases from J, with 27 bases between. In nucleotides, the CDR3 is TGTGCCGGTACCCAGACGCGGGGGACGCAAAGATCACCCCTCCACTTT. It encodes CAGTQTRGTQRSPLHF.

This clonotype was seen a handful of times. The chain links TRBV10-3 to TRBJ2-3; the D gene could be TRBD1 or TRBD2 (5 bases each). Germline loops: CDR1 ENHRY, CDR2 SYGVKD. V was shortened by 4 bases and J by 3 bases, with 17 bases between the two germline ends. This CDR3 spans 16 amino acids. The CDR3 protein is CAISAHRGVSTDTQYF. DNA for the CDR3: TGTGCCATCAGTGCCCACAGAGGGGTGTCGACAGATACGCAGTATTTT.